The sequence of this TCR beta chain was determined in a study of blood T cell repertoires in COVID-19. As processed by the authors: Estimation of nucleated cell counts was performed using reference gene primer amplification. Method: immunoSEQ multiplex PCR; TCRdb's copy keeps in-frame clones and lacks some. The D gene and trimming were derived from the DNA, and the V and J assignments and clone size from that table. Altogether about 150,000 clones are present, 65% to 90% being singletons, with the ten largest covering roughly 12%. The TCR sequence derives from a woman aged 60-70 years with COVID-19, enrolled during active disease. Sequencing was performed on peripheral blood.

CDR3 DNA sequence: TGTGCCAGCAGCCTCTCGCCAGGGGCAGATTACGAGCAGTACTTC. Its translation is CASSLSPGADYEQYF. V is TRBV5-8 and J is TRBJ2-7; weak D call: TRBD1 (6 bases). The CDR3 covers 15 residues. V dropped 4 bases and J dropped 4 bases, with 18 bases sitting between them. Germline V gene lookup returns CDR1 SGHTS and CDR2 YDEGEE.